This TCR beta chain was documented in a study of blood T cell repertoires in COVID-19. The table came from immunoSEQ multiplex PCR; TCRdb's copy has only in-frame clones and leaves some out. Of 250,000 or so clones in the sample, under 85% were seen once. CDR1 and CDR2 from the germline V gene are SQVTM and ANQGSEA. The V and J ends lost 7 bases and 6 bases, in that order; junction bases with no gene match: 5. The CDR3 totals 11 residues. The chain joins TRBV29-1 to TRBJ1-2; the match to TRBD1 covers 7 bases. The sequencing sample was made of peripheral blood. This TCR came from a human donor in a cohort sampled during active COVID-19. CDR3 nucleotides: TGCAGCGGTGGGACAGACGATGGCTACACCTTC. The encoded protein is CSGGTDDGYTF.